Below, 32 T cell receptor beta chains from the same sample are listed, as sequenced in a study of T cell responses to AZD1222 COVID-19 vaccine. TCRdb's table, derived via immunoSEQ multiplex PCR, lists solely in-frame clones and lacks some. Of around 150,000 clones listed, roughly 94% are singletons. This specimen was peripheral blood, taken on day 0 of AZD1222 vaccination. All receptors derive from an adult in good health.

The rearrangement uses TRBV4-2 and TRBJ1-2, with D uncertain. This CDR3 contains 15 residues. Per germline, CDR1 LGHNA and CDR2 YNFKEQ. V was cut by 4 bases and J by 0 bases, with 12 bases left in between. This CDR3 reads CASSRADRTNYGYTF. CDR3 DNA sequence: TGTGCCAGCAGCCGGGCAGACCGAACTAACTATGGCTACACCTTC.

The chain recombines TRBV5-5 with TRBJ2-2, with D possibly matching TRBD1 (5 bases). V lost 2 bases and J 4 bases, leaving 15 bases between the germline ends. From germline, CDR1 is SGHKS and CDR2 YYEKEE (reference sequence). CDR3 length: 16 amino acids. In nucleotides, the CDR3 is TGTGCCAGCAGCTTCTCAACAGGCACGAGCACCGGGGAGCTGTTTTTT. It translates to CASSFSTGTSTGELFF.

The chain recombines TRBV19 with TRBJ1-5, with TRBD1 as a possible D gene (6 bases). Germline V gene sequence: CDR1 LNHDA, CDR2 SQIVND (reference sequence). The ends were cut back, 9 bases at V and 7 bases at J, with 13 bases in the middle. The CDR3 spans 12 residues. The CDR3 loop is CASQGNVQPQHF. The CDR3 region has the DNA TGTGCCAGCCAGGGGAATGTGCAGCCCCAGCATTTT.

CDR3 in amino acids: CASSFIFGQLNTEAFF. As DNA, the CDR3 is TGTGCCAGCAGTTTTATTTTCGGGCAGTTGAACACTGAAGCTTTCTTT. This chain links TRBV28 with TRBJ1-1; D is ambiguous. The CDR3 extends over 16 amino acids. V shed 3 bases and J shed 0 bases, with 14 bases lying between them. Germline V CDR1 and CDR2: MDHEN, SYDVKM.

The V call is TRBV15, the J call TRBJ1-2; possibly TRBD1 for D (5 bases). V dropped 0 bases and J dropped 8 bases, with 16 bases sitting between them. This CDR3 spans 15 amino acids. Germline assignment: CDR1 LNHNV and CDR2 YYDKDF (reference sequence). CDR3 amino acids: CATSRDRRGREGYTF. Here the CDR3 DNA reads TGTGCCACCAGCAGAGATCGCCGGGGCCGGGAAGGCTACACCTTC.

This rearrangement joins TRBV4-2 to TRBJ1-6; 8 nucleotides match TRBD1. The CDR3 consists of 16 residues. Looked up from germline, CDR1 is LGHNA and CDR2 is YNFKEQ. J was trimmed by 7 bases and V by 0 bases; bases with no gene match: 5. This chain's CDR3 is CASSQDPGTGNSPLHF. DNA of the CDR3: TGTGCCAGCAGCCAAGATCCCGGGACAGGCAATTCACCCCTCCACTTT.

The CDR3 bases are TGTGCCAGCAGCTTAAAAGATAACACTGAAGCTTTCTTT. Protein: CASSLKDNTEAFF. This sequence joins TRBV11-3 and TRBJ1-1; D gene unclear. Germline V gene data show CDR1 as SGHNT and CDR2 as YENEEA. Trimming left V 2 bases short and J 2 bases short, with 6 bases between. The CDR3 contains 13 residues.

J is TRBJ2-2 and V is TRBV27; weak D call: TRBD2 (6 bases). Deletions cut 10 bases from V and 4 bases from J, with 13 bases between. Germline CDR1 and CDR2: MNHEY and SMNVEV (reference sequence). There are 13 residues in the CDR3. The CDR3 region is CATLAAGTGELFF. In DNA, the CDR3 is TGTGCCACTTTAGCGGCGGGCACCGGGGAGCTGTTTTTT.

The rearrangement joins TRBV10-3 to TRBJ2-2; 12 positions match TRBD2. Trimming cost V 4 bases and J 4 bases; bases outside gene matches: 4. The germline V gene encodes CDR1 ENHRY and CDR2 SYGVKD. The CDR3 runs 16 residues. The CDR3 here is CAISGLAGGVTGELFF. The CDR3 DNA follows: TGTGCCATCAGTGGTCTAGCGGGAGGGGTCACCGGGGAGCTGTTTTTT.

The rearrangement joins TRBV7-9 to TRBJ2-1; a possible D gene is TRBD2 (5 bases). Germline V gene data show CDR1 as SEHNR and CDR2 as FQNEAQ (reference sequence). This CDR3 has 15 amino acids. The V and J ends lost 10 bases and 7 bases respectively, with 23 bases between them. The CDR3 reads CAIPRAGLPGNEQFF. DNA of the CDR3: TGTGCCATCCCGCGGGCCGGGCTACCTGGGAATGAGCAGTTCTTC.

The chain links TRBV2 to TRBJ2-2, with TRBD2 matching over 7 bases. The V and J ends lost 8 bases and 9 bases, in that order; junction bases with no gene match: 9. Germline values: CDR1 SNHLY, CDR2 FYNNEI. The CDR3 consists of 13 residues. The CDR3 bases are TGTGCCAGCTCTTCGGGGGGAGTAAGGGAGCTGTTTTTT. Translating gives CASSSGGVRELFF.

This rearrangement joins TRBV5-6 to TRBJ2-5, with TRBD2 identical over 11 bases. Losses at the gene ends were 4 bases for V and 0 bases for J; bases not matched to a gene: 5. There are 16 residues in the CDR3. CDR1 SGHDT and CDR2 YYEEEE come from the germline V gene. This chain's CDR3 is CASSPRLAGYQETQYF. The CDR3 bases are TGTGCCAGCAGCCCGCGACTAGCGGGGTACCAAGAGACCCAGTACTTC.

The CDR3 reads CASGLRGLADNEQFF. CDR3 sequence (DNA): TGTGCTAGTGGTTTGCGGGGACTAGCTGACAATGAGCAGTTCTTC. The chain uses TRBV12-5 and TRBJ2-1; TRBD2 matches 9 bases. Germline trimming cut 2 bases from V and 5 bases from J; bases unmatched to any gene: 4. Germline V gene sequence: CDR1 LGHNT, CDR2 FRNRAP. The CDR3 consists of 15 residues.

Here the CDR3 DNA reads TGTGCCAGCGGAAGGAGGGGGGTGAATGAAAAACTGTTTTTT. It yields the protein CASGRRGVNEKLFF. The rearrangement joins TRBV2 to TRBJ1-4, with TRBD1 as a possible D gene (6 bases). V shed 8 bases and J shed 5 bases, with 15 bases lying between them. Germline V gene data show CDR1 as SNHLY and CDR2 as FYNNEI. The length of the CDR3 is 14 residues. Looking up the rest from reference TRBV2 and TRBJ1-4 gives the full variable domain: EPEVTQTPSHQVTQMGQEVILRCVPISNHLYFYWYRQILGQKVEFLVSFYNNEISEKSEIFDDQFSVERPDGSNFTLKIRSTKLEDSAMYFCASGRRGVNEKLFFGSGTQLSVL.

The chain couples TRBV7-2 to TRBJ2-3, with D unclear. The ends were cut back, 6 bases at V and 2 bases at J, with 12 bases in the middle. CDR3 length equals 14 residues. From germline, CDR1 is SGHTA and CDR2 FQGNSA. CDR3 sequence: CASSSYLATDTQYF. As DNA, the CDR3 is TGTGCCAGCAGTTCCTACTTGGCCACAGATACGCAGTATTTT.

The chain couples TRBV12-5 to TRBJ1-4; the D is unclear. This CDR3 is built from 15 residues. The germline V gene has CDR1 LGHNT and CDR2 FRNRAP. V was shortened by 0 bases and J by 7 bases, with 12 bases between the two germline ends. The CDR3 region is CASGLVGRGFEKLFF. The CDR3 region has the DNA TGTGCTAGTGGTTTGGTGGGGAGAGGTTTTGAAAAACTGTTTTTT.

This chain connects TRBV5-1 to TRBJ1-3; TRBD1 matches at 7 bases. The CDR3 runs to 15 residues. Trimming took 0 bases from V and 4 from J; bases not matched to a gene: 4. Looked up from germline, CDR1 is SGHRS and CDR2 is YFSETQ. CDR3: CASSLGQGRGNTIYF. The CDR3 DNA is TGCGCCAGCAGCTTGGGACAGGGTAGAGGAAACACCATATATTTT.

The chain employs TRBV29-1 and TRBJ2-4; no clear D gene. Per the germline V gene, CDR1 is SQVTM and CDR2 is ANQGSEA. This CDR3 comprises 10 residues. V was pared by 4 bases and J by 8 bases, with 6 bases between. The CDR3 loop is CSVVFDIQYF. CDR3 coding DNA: TGCAGCGTTGTTTTTGACATTCAGTACTTC.

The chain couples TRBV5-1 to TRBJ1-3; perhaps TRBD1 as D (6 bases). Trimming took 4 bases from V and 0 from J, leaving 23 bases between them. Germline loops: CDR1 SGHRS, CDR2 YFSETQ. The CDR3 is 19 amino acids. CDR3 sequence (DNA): TGCGCCAGCAGCCCTAGGGGGACGGGACGGTCGAACTCTGGAAACACCATATATTTT. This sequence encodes CASSPRGTGRSNSGNTIYF.

This CDR3 is CASSESGANVLTF. CDR3 nucleotide sequence: TGTGCCAGCAGTGAATCTGGGGCCAACGTCCTGACTTTC. The J gene is TRBJ2-6, the V gene TRBV13; D unresolved. The CDR3 is made up of 13 amino acids. Germline loops: CDR1 PRHDT, CDR2 FYEKMQ (reference sequence). The V gene lost 6 bases and the J gene lost 1 base, with 4 bases spanning the gap.

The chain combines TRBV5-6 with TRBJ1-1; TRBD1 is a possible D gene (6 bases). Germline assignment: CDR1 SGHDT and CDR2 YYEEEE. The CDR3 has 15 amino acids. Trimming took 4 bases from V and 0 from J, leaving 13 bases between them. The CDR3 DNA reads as TGTGCCAGCAGCCAAGAGCAGGGGATGAACACTGAAGCTTTCTTT. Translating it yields CASSQEQGMNTEAFF.

As DNA, the CDR3 is TGTGCCTACGAGTCTAGCGGGATTGGGACCGGGGAGCTGTTTTTT. This codes for CAYESSGIGTGELFF. The genes are TRBV7-9 and TRBJ2-2; 9 positions match TRBD2. Per the germline V gene, CDR1 is SEHNR and CDR2 is FQNEAQ (reference sequence). J was trimmed by 5 bases and V by 11 bases; bases with no gene match: 12. This CDR3 spans 15 amino acids. The full variable domain, its missing parts supplied by reference TRBV7-9 and TRBJ2-2, is DTGVSQNPRHKITKRGQNVTFRCDPISEHNRLYWYRQTLGQGPEFLTYFQNEAQLEKSRLLSDRFSAERPKGSFSTLEIQRTEQGDSAMYLCAYESSGIGTGELFFGEGSRLTVL.

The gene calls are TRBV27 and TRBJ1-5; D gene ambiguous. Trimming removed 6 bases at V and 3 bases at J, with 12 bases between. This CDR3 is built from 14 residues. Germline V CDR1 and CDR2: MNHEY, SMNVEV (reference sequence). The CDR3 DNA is TGTGCCAGCAGCCTATTAGGCATCAATCAGCCCCAGCATTTT. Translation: CASSLLGINQPQHF.

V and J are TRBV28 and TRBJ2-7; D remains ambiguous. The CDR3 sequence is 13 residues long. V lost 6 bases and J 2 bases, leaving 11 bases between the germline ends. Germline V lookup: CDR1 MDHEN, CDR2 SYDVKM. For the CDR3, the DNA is TGTGCCAGCAGCCAACAGTCACCCTACGAGCAGTACGTC. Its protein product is CASSQQSPYEQYV.

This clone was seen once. The CDR3 loop reads CASSFLDSTDTQYF. In DNA form, the CDR3 reads TGTGCCAGCAGCTTCTTGGATTCCACAGATACGCAGTATTTT. V is TRBV5-5 and J is TRBJ2-3; D is undetermined. CDR3 size: 14 residues. Germline CDR1 reads SGHKS; CDR2 reads YYEKEE (reference sequence). V lost 2 bases and J lost 2, with 9 bases in between. Full variable domain (outside the CDR3, taken from reference TRBV5-5 and TRBJ2-3): DAGVTQSPTHLIKTRGQQVTLRCSPISGHKSVSWYQQVLGQGPQFIFQYYEKEERGRGNFPDRFSARQFPNYSSELNVNALLLGDSALYLCASSFLDSTDTQYFGPGTRLTVL.

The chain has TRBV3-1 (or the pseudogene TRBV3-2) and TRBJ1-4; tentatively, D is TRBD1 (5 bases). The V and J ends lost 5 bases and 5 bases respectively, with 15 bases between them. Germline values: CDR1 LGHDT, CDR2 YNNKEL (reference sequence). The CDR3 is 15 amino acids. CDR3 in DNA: TGTGCCAGCAGCTCCTTGGGGGTTATAAATGAAAAACTGTTTTTT. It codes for CASSSLGVINEKLFF.

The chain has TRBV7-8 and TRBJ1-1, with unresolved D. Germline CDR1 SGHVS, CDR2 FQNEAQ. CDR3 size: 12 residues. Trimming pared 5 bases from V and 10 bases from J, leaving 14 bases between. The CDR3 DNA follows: TGTGCCAGCAGCCCCCGTGTCGCGCCAGCTTTCTTT. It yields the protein CASSPRVAPAFF.

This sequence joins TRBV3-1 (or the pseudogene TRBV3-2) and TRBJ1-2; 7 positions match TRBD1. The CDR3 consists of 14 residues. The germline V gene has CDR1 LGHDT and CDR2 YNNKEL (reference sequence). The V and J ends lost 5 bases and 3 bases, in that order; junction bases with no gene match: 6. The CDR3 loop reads CASSFRDSHYGYTF. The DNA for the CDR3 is TGTGCCAGCAGCTTCCGGGACAGCCACTATGGCTACACCTTC.

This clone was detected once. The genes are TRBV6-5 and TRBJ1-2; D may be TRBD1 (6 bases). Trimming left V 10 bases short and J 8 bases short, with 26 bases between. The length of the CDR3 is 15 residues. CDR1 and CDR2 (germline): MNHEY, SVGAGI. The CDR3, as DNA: TGTGCCACCGGCCTGGACAGACGAGGAGGGGGAGGCTACACCTTC. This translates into CATGLDRRGGGGYTF.

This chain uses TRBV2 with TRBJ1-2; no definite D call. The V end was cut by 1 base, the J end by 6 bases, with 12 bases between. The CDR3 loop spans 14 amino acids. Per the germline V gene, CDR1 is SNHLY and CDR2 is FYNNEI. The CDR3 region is CASSEVAGSNGYTF. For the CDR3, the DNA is TGTGCCAGCAGTGAAGTAGCAGGTAGCAATGGCTACACCTTC.

Here the CDR3 DNA reads TGTGCCACCAGTGATTCCGGACAGGGAAACTATGGCTACACCTTC. Amino acid sequence: CATSDSGQGNYGYTF. This chain uses TRBV24-1 with TRBJ1-2; 8 nucleotides match TRBD1. Trimming removed 2 bases from V and 2 bases from J; junction bases left unmatched: 3. This CDR3 contains 15 residues. Germline V gives CDR1 KGHDR, CDR2 SFDVKD.

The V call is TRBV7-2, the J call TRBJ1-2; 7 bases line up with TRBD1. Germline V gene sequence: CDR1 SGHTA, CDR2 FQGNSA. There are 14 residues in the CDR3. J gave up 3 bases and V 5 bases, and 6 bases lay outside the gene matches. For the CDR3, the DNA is TGTGCCAGCAGCCCGCAAACAGGGGACTATGGCTACACCTTC. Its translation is CASSPQTGDYGYTF.